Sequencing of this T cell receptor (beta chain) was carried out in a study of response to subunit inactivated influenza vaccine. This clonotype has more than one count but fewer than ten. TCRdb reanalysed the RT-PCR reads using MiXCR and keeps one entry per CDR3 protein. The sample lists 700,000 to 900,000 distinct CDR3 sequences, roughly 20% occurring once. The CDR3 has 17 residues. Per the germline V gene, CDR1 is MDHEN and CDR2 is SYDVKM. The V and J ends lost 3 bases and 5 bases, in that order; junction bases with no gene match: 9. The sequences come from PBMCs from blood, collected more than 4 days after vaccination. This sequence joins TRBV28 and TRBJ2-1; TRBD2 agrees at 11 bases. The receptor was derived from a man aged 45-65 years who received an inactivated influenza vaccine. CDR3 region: CASSFPLLAGAHNEQFF. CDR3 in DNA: TGTGCCAGCAGTTTCCCCTTACTAGCGGGAGCTCACAATGAGCAGTTCTTC. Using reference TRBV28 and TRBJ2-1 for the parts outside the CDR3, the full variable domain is DVKVTQSSRYLVKRTGEKVFLECVQDMDHENMFWYRQDPGLGLRLIYFSYDVKMKEKGDIPEGYSVSREKKERFSLILESASTNQTSMYLCASSFPLLAGAHNEQFFGPGTRLTVL.